A single sample gave rise to the 30 T cell receptor beta chains below, sequenced in a study of spatial heterogeneity in lung cancer. The time point here: sample taken at primary tumor resection. MiXCR was run by TCRdb on the 5' RACE reads, yielding one entry per CDR3 protein. The table lists 30,000 to 45,000 distinct CDR3 sequences, around 3.1% of them singletons. Sequences were derived from normal lung tissue next to the tumor, sampled at surgery. The receptors shown here come from a male donor with early-stage non-small cell lung cancer.

This clonotype occurred many times. V usage is TRBV20-1 and J usage is TRBJ1-1, with 7 bases aligning to TRBD1. This CDR3 is 13 amino acids long. V trimming: 7 bases; J trimming: 0 bases; junction bases outside the gene matches: 5. Germline loops: CDR1 DFQATT, CDR2 SNEGSKA (reference sequence). DNA of the CDR3: TGCAGTGTCCAACAGGGGTTGAACACTGAAGCTTTCTTT. As protein: CSVQQGLNTEAFF.

Only a few counts were recorded for this clonotype. The chain joins TRBV4-1 to TRBJ1-1; D is undetermined. The ends were cut back, 4 bases at V and 1 base at J, with 7 bases in the middle. From germline, CDR1 is MGHRA and CDR2 YSYEKL. The length of the CDR3 is 13 residues. Here the CDR3 DNA reads TGCGCCAGCAGCCTCTGGGCGAACACTGAAGCTTTCTTT. This translates into CASSLWANTEAFF.

By sample fraction, this clonotype is medium-sized (0.01 to 0.1%). The chain is built from TRBV29-1 and TRBJ1-2; possible D gene TRBD1, 5 bases. V lost 6 bases and J lost 7, with 18 bases in between. Germline V gene data show CDR1 as SQVTM and CDR2 as ANQGSEA. CDR3 length: 13 amino acids. CDR3 sequence reads: CSVGGTLDPGYTF. As DNA, the CDR3 is TGCAGCGTCGGCGGGACGCTTGATCCTGGCTACACCTTC. Drawing the rest from reference TRBV29-1 and TRBJ1-2, the complete variable domain is SAVISQKPSRDICQRGTSLTIQCQVDSQVTMMFWYRQQPGQSLTLIATANQGSEATYESGFVIDKFPISRPNLTFSTLTVSNMSPEDSSIYLCSVGGTLDPGYTFGSGTRLTVV.

This clonotype was detected many times. This sequence joins TRBV6-5 and TRBJ2-5; D may be TRBD2 (6 bases). V was cut by 2 bases and J by 4 bases, with 11 bases left in between. CDR1 MNHEY and CDR2 SVGAGI come from the germline V gene. This CDR3 comprises 14 residues. The CDR3 is CASSYGGTPETQYF. The CDR3 DNA follows: TGTGCCAGCAGTTACGGGGGGACCCCAGAGACCCAGTACTTC.

This clonotype was counted ten times or more. The chain links TRBV12-3 or TRBV12-4 to TRBJ1-1, with D possibly TRBD1 on 5 matching bases. Trimming removed 6 bases at V and 7 bases at J, with 12 bases between. CDR3 size: 12 residues. Here the CDR3 DNA reads TGTGCCAGCAGACCATTTGACAGTGAAGCTTTCTTT. Its translation is CASRPFDSEAFF.

Ten or more counts support this clonotype. This chain joins TRBV6-5 and TRBJ1-5; possibly TRBD1 for D (6 bases). The CDR3 has 13 amino acids. V lost 5 bases and J 4 bases, leaving 9 bases between the germline ends. Looked up from germline, CDR1 is MNHEY and CDR2 is SVGAGI. The CDR3 nucleotides are TGTGCCAGCAGTCCCCAGGGGAATCAGCCCCAGCATTTT. Its protein is CASSPQGNQPQHF.

The chain joins TRBV29-1 to TRBJ2-2; 8 bases fit TRBD1. This CDR3 region has 13 residues. Germline CDR1 and CDR2: SQVTM and ANQGSEA. V shed 3 bases and J 7 bases; nucleotides not matched to a gene: 4. As DNA, the CDR3 is TGCAGCGTTGAGCAGGGGGCGAACGGGGAGCTGTTTTTT. Translated: CSVEQGANGELFF.

This clonotype was picked up many times. The chain joins TRBV20-1 to TRBJ2-1; 8 nucleotides match TRBD2. The CDR3 is 15 residues long. Germline V gene lookup returns CDR1 DFQATT and CDR2 SNEGSKA (reference sequence). J lost 5 bases, V lost 2 bases, and 8 bases had no gene match. CDR3 in DNA: TGCAGTGCTAGACCCAGCGGGAGAACCCACAATGAGCAGTTCTTC. It encodes CSARPSGRTHNEQFF.

The V call is TRBV4-3, the J call TRBJ2-3, with no clear D. Germline CDR1 is LGHNA and CDR2 is YSLEER. V dropped 1 base and J dropped 1 base, with 6 bases sitting between them. This CDR3 has 14 residues. In DNA, the CDR3 is TGCGCCAGCAGCCAAGCATTAGGCACAGATACGCAGTATTTT. This sequence encodes CASSQALGTDTQYF.

This clonotype was counted at least ten times. This chain joins TRBV7-8 and TRBJ1-1; perhaps TRBD1 as D (6 bases). The CDR3 consists of 14 residues. The germline gives CDR1 SGHVS, CDR2 FQNEAQ. Trimming took off 2 bases at V and 5 bases at J, with 12 bases between the two ends. CDR3 nucleotides: TGTGCCAGCAGCTTACAGGAAGGGGGGACTGAAGCTTTCTTT. Its protein product is CASSLQEGGTEAFF.

This clonotype was recorded many times. The chain recombines TRBV10-2 with TRBJ2-3; TRBD2 matches at 12 bases. The V gene's germline CDR1 is WSHSY and CDR2 SAAADI. The CDR3 is made up of 15 amino acids. The ends lost 10 bases at V and 5 bases at J; junction bases unmatched: 10. The DNA of the CDR3 is TGCGCCACCGACCGACTAGCGGGAGTGGGAGATACGCAGTATTTT. Its translation: CATDRLAGVGDTQYF.

This clonotype has a count of ten or more. The CDR3 protein is CASSLEVRVPQYF. In DNA form, the CDR3 reads TGTGCCAGCAGCTTGGAGGTGCGGGTGCCGCAGTATTTT. The chain is built from TRBV5-6 and TRBJ2-3; perhaps TRBD2 as D (5 bases). The CDR3 loop spans 13 amino acids. Germline-derived CDR1 and CDR2 are SGHDT and YYEEEE. The V end lost 0 bases, the J end lost 10 bases, and 12 bases lay between the germline ends.

This chain links TRBV20-1 with TRBJ2-3, with unresolved D. Trimming took off 0 bases at V and 4 bases at J, with 11 bases between the two ends. The CDR3 has 14 residues. Germline CDR1 reads DFQATT; CDR2 reads SNEGSKA (reference sequence). The CDR3 spells CSARDSLRPDTQYF. In nucleotides, the CDR3 is TGCAGTGCTAGAGATAGCCTGCGCCCAGATACGCAGTATTTT.

This clonotype was seen repeatedly, ten times or more. The chain couples TRBV20-1 to TRBJ2-4; D unclear. CDR1 DFQATT and CDR2 SNEGSKA come from the germline V gene (reference sequence). The V end lost 4 bases, the J end lost 14 bases, and 21 bases lay between the germline ends. The CDR3 has 13 amino acids. The CDR3 sequence is CSATLGQGTGEYF. The CDR3 coding sequence is TGCAGTGCTACCTTAGGGCAAGGAACGGGCGAGTACTTC.

This clonotype was found many times. The rearrangement links TRBV6-6 to TRBJ2-1; TRBD1 aligns across 7 bases. The CDR3 has 13 amino acids. V shed 6 bases, J shed 4 bases, and the junction held 3 bases outside the gene matches. Germline CDR1 MNHNY, CDR2 SVGAGI (reference sequence). The CDR3 nucleotides are TGTGCCAGCAGGTCGGGACAGTACAATGAGCAGTTCTTC. Its translation is CASRSGQYNEQFF.

This clonotype appeared many times. V gene TRBV11-2 combines with J gene TRBJ1-2; weak D call: TRBD1 (5 bases). Per the germline V gene, CDR1 is SGHAT and CDR2 is FQNNGV. This CDR3 is built from 16 residues. V was shortened by 1 base and J by 4 bases, with 16 bases between the two germline ends. The CDR3 protein is CASSLGAGAHIYGYTF. The DNA for the CDR3 is TGTGCCAGCAGCTTAGGGGCCGGGGCTCACATCTATGGCTACACCTTC.

This clonotype appeared many times. For the CDR3, the DNA is TGTGCCAGCAGCTTAACGGGCACTACGAACACCGGGGAGCTGTTTTTT. It is translated as CASSLTGTTNTGELFF. This rearrangement joins TRBV7-8 to TRBJ2-2; D is unclear. This CDR3 contains 16 residues. The V and J ends lost 2 bases and 0 bases respectively, with 10 bases between them. Germline CDR1 SGHVS, CDR2 FQNEAQ.

This clonotype was detected many times. The chain uses TRBV2 and TRBJ2-5; D is perhaps TRBD1 (5 bases). This CDR3 has 12 amino acids. Looked up from germline, CDR1 is SNHLY and CDR2 is FYNNEI. Between the trimmed V and J ends, which lost 7 bases and 7 bases, there was a span of 13 bases. CDR3 region: CASKLGVGTQYF. The CDR3 region has the DNA TGTGCCAGCAAGTTAGGGGTCGGGACCCAGTACTTC.

This clonotype has a count of ten or more. This sequence joins TRBV7-2 and TRBJ1-1; D ambiguous. Trimming stripped 5 bases from V and 11 bases from J, with 12 bases between. The CDR3 contains 11 residues. Per the germline V gene, CDR1 is SGHTA and CDR2 is FQGNSA. In nucleotides, the CDR3 is TGTGCCAGCAGCGAGAGGATAGGGGCTTTCTTT. Translating gives CASSERIGAFF.

This clonotype appeared many times. The V and J genes are TRBV7-9 and TRBJ1-1; 11 bases map to TRBD1. V trimming: 5 bases; J trimming: 7 bases; junction bases outside the gene matches: 6. From germline, CDR1 is SEHNR and CDR2 FQNEAQ (reference sequence). CDR3 length: 14 residues. CDR3 in DNA: TGTGCCAGCAGCCCGAGGACAGGGGGCGGTGAAGCTTTCTTT. Its protein product is CASSPRTGGGEAFF. Complete variable domain (other parts from reference TRBV7-9 and TRBJ1-1): DTGVSQNPRHKITKRGQNVTFRCDPISEHNRLYWYRQTLGQGPEFLTYFQNEAQLEKSRLLSDRFSAERPKGSFSTLEIQRTEQGDSAMYLCASSPRTGGGEAFFGQGTRLTVV.

This clonotype was counted at least ten times. The chain joins TRBV6-2 or TRBV6-3 to TRBJ2-7; 9 bases fit TRBD1. The V gene end was trimmed by 6 bases and the J gene end by 3 bases; junction bases not matched to a gene: 18. This CDR3 is 18 amino acids long. Germline lookup yields CDR1 MNHEY and CDR2 SVGEGT. CDR3 in amino acids: CASRRKMTPGTGFYEQYF. The CDR3 DNA follows: TGTGCCAGCAGGAGAAAGATGACCCCCGGGACAGGGTTCTACGAGCAGTACTTC.

This clonotype came up many times. CDR3 region: CSARVSALTTEAFF. Here the CDR3 DNA reads TGCAGTGCTAGAGTTTCGGCGTTGACGACTGAAGCTTTCTTT. The chain recombines TRBV20-1 with TRBJ1-1, with unresolved D. Trimming left V 1 base short and J 5 bases short, with 14 bases between. This CDR3 is 14 amino acids long. Per the germline V gene, CDR1 is DFQATT and CDR2 is SNEGSKA (reference sequence).

This clonotype has at least ten counts. V and J are TRBV11-2 and TRBJ2-2; D remains unclear. Trimming removed 1 base at V and 2 bases at J, with 2 bases between. Germline V gene data show CDR1 as SGHAT and CDR2 as FQNNGV. The CDR3 extends over 13 amino acids. The CDR3 region has the DNA TGTGCCAGCAGCTTAGTTAACACCGGGGAGCTGTTTTTT. It specifies CASSLVNTGELFF.

This clonotype was found many times. The chain uses TRBV12-3 or TRBV12-4 and TRBJ1-1; tentatively, D is TRBD1 (5 bases). Between the trimmed V and J ends, which lost 3 bases and 3 bases, there was a span of 8 bases. The CDR3 sequence is 13 residues long. This CDR3 reads CASSFKGYTEAFF. The CDR3 DNA reads as TGTGCCAGCAGTTTTAAGGGGTACACTGAAGCTTTCTTT.

The table lists this clonotype with a few counts. The V gene is TRBV19, the J gene TRBJ2-1, with a possible D match to TRBD2 (6 bases). V was trimmed by 5 bases and J by 1 base, leaving 15 bases between them. The germline gives CDR1 LNHDA, CDR2 SQIVND (reference sequence). CDR3 length: 16 residues. Here the CDR3 reads CASSLGGARSYNEQFF. The CDR3 DNA reads TGTGCCAGTAGTCTGGGGGGAGCACGATCCTACAATGAGCAGTTCTTC.

This clonotype was found many times. The rearrangement links TRBV20-1 to TRBJ1-1; 7 bases are shared with TRBD1. CDR1 DFQATT and CDR2 SNEGSKA come from the germline V gene (reference sequence). CDR3 length equals 12 residues. With V trimmed by 6 bases and J by 4 bases, 5 bases remained unmatched. The DNA for the CDR3 is TGCAGTGCCGACAGGGTAAGCACTGAAGCTTTCTTT. Encoded protein: CSADRVSTEAFF.

At least ten counts were recorded for this clonotype. The chain has TRBV29-1 and TRBJ1-4; unclear D gene. Trimming took 5 bases from V and 0 from J, leaving 7 bases between them. The CDR3 consists of 13 residues. Germline CDR1 is SQVTM and CDR2 is ANQGSEA. CDR3 amino acids: CSVLEATNEKLFF. The CDR3 DNA reads as TGCAGCGTTCTCGAGGCAACTAATGAAAAACTGTTTTTT.

This clonotype was counted ten times or more. The genes are TRBV10-3 and TRBJ2-3, with D perhaps TRBD1 or TRBD2 (5 bases each). Germline lookup yields CDR1 ENHRY and CDR2 SYGVKD. V lost 6 bases and J 1 base, leaving 8 bases between the germline ends. The CDR3 has 13 residues. The CDR3 here is CAISGTGTDTQYF. The DNA for the CDR3 is TGTGCCATCAGCGGGACGGGCACAGATACGCAGTATTTT.

Ten or more counts support this clonotype. This sequence joins TRBV29-1 and TRBJ1-2, with D perhaps matching TRBD1 (5 bases). Germline CDR1 and CDR2: SQVTM and ANQGSEA. The ends were cut back, 4 bases at V and 5 bases at J, with 8 bases in the middle. The CDR3 extends over 11 amino acids. As DNA, the CDR3 is TGCAGCGTTGGTGGGGGATATGGCTACACCTTC. As protein: CSVGGGYGYTF.

This clonotype was counted ten times or more. In nucleotides, the CDR3 is TGTGCCAGCAGCTCCCGGACAGATTCACCCCTCCACTTT. It encodes CASSSRTDSPLHF. The J gene is TRBJ1-6, the V gene TRBV14, with D possibly being TRBD1 (6 bases). The V end lost 5 bases, the J end lost 8 bases, and 10 bases lay between the germline ends. The CDR3 consists of 13 residues. Germline loops: CDR1 SGHDN, CDR2 FVKESK.